The 32 T cell receptor beta chains listed next were all sequenced from one sample in a study of CD8 T cells in Susac syndrome. The RNA, about 0.5 to 1 ug, was put through reverse transcription using random hexamers. TCRdb recomputed calls from the immunoSEQ multiplex PCR reads with MiXCR, one row per CDR3 protein. Here the sample spans 71,000 or so distinct CDR3 sequences, 93% being singletons. The source material was CD4+ T cells from PBMCs. The receptors were sampled from a human donor with Susac syndrome.

The rearrangement links TRBV3-1 to TRBJ2-7; 8 bases agree with TRBD1. The CDR3 contains 15 residues. Germline CDR1 is LGHDT and CDR2 is YNNKEL (reference sequence). The trim removed 4 bases at V and 2 bases at J, leaving 7 bases unmatched. The CDR3 DNA reads as TGTGCCAGCAGCCGACCGGGACAGGTCACCTACGAGCAGTACTTC. Amino acids: CASSRPGQVTYEQYF.

The V gene is TRBV28, the J gene TRBJ1-2, with 10 nucleotides matching TRBD1. The V gene's germline CDR1 is MDHEN and CDR2 SYDVKM. CDR3 size: 17 residues. Trimming cost V 4 bases and J 5 bases; bases outside gene matches: 13. The CDR3 nucleotides read TGTGCCAGCAGTTCCTCCGGGACAGGGGCCCGGGGGTATGGCTACACCTTC. Translation: CASSSSGTGARGYGYTF.

This clonotype was seen just once. The chain links TRBV5-1 to TRBJ2-1, with 10 positions matching TRBD2. With 1 base clipped from V and 7 bases from J, the junction kept 5 bases outside the gene matches. Germline V lookup: CDR1 SGHRS, CDR2 YFSETQ. CDR3 length: 15 amino acids. The CDR3 coding sequence is TGCGCCAGCAGCTTGTGGGCTAGCGGGGGTAATGAGCAGTTCTTC. Its translation: CASSLWASGGNEQFF.

The CDR3 loop reads CASRGPNSPLHF. Here the CDR3 DNA reads TGTGCCAGCAGAGGACCTAATTCACCCCTCCACTTT. This rearrangement joins TRBV6-5 to TRBJ1-6, with D uncertain. Germline V gives CDR1 MNHEY, CDR2 SVGAGI. The CDR3 runs to 12 residues. Deletions cut 6 bases from V and 6 bases from J, with 6 bases between.

The chain recombines TRBV19 with TRBJ2-3, with 8 bases that match TRBD1. The V gene's germline CDR1 is LNHDA and CDR2 SQIVND (reference sequence). The trim removed 3 bases at V and 2 bases at J, leaving 4 bases unmatched. The CDR3 contains 15 residues. The DNA for the CDR3 is TGTGCCAGTAGTATTCAACAGGGGGTCACAGATACGCAGTATTTT. The encoded protein is CASSIQQGVTDTQYF.

The chain joins TRBV12-3 or TRBV12-4 to TRBJ1-2, with 7 positions matching TRBD1. Germline trimming cut 5 bases from V and 4 bases from J; bases unmatched to any gene: 7. The CDR3 has 14 amino acids. The CDR3: CASSPGAGGYGYTF. CDR3 in DNA: TGTGCCAGCAGTCCGGGGGCAGGGGGCTATGGCTACACCTTC.

This rearrangement joins TRBV19 to TRBJ1-2; TRBD1 might be the D (5 bases). The CDR3 length is 15 residues. Germline V lookup: CDR1 LNHDA, CDR2 SQIVND (reference sequence). V lost 6 bases to trimming and J lost 1 base, with 15 bases between them. CDR3 sequence reads: CASSPTGEINYGYTF. The CDR3 region has the DNA TGTGCCAGTAGCCCTACAGGAGAAATTAACTATGGCTACACCTTC.

The chain couples TRBV5-1 to TRBJ2-4; TRBD1 matches at 8 bases. The germline gives CDR1 SGHRS, CDR2 YFSETQ. V dropped 1 base and J dropped 7; count of bases not matched to a gene: 10. The CDR3 contains 16 residues. The DNA of the CDR3 is TGCGCCAGCAGCTTGAACCCCGGACAGGGAGGCAACATTCAGTACTTC. Its protein product is CASSLNPGQGGNIQYF.

This clonotype was seen just once. The rearrangement uses TRBV12-3 or TRBV12-4 and TRBJ1-1; TRBD1 matches 7 bases. This CDR3 is 15 amino acids long. With 5 bases clipped from V and 1 base from J, the junction kept 7 bases outside the gene matches. The CDR3 sequence: CASSPSTGANTEAFF. The CDR3 DNA reads TGTGCCAGCAGTCCGTCAACAGGGGCGAACACTGAAGCTTTCTTT.

J is TRBJ1-2 and V is TRBV28; D uncertain. Trimming left V 4 bases short and J 2 bases short, with 8 bases between. Germline loops: CDR1 MDHEN, CDR2 SYDVKM. This CDR3 has 13 residues. The CDR3 protein is CASSSLGNYGYTF. In nucleotides, the CDR3 is TGTGCCAGCAGTTCTCTCGGGAACTATGGCTACACCTTC.

V usage is TRBV7-3 and J usage is TRBJ2-3; 7 positions match TRBD1. V lost 1 base, J lost 9 bases, and 13 bases stayed unmatched. Germline V gene lookup returns CDR1 SGHTA and CDR2 FQGTGA. The CDR3 is 16 residues long. CDR3: CASSLRQGDKPPTQYF. For the CDR3, the DNA is TGTGCCAGCAGCTTAAGGCAGGGGGATAAACCTCCCACGCAGTATTTT.

This CDR3 is CASSLALGQGSYEQYF. DNA of the CDR3: TGTGCCAGCAGTTTAGCGCTTGGACAGGGATCCTACGAGCAGTACTTC. The chain joins TRBV12-3 or TRBV12-4 to TRBJ2-7; 8 positions match TRBD1. CDR3 size: 16 residues. J gave up 1 base and V 0 bases, and 5 bases lay outside the gene matches.

The chain joins TRBV5-4 to TRBJ2-7; D is tentatively TRBD1 or TRBD2 (6 bases each). The germline V and J ends were trimmed by 3 bases and 4 bases, with 11 bases remaining between them. Germline V lookup: CDR1 SGHNT, CDR2 YYREEE (reference sequence). This CDR3 has 13 residues. The CDR3 coding sequence is TGTGCCAGCAGCTCACAGGGAGGATACGAGCAGTACTTC. This gives the protein CASSSQGGYEQYF.

The chain combines TRBV20-1 with TRBJ1-1; TRBD1 matches at 8 bases. This CDR3 is built from 14 residues. The V gene's germline CDR1 is DFQATT and CDR2 SNEGSKA (reference sequence). V lost 5 bases and J lost 5; bases outside the gene matches: 10. DNA of the CDR3: TGCAGTGCTTTATATCAGGGGGCCAGGACTGAAGCTTTCTTT. Its translation is CSALYQGARTEAFF.

The chain combines TRBV7-2 with TRBJ2-7; 8 bases are shared with TRBD1. With 7 bases clipped from V and 4 bases from J, the junction kept 9 bases outside the gene matches. Germline lookup yields CDR1 SGHTA and CDR2 FQGNSA. The CDR3 has 14 residues. The CDR3 reads CASIQRTGLYEQYF. Here the CDR3 DNA reads TGTGCCAGCATCCAAAGGACAGGGTTGTACGAGCAGTACTTC. The full variable domain, completed using reference TRBV7-2 and TRBJ2-7, is GAGVSQSPSNKVTEKGKDVELRCDPISGHTALYWYRQSLGQGLEFLIYFQGNSAPDKSGLPSDRFSAERTGGSVSTLTIQRTQQEDSAVYLCASIQRTGLYEQYFGPGTRLTVT.

The chain couples TRBV28 to TRBJ1-2; tentatively, D is TRBD1 (6 bases). The V gene's germline CDR1 is MDHEN and CDR2 SYDVKM. CDR3 length: 17 residues. V lost 7 bases and J 0 bases, leaving 21 bases between the germline ends. CDR3 nucleotides: TGTGCCAGCACGAGTAAGGAGGGGGTATTTACTAACTATGGCTACACCTTC. As protein: CASTSKEGVFTNYGYTF.

The chain joins TRBV4-1 to TRBJ2-7, with D uncertain. The CDR3 consists of 14 residues. V shed 1 base and J shed 2 bases, with 9 bases lying between them. Germline V gene data show CDR1 as MGHRA and CDR2 as YSYEKL. The CDR3 nucleotides read TGCGCCAGCAGCCAAGTATACGGAGCCTACGAGCAGTACTTC. Amino acids: CASSQVYGAYEQYF.

This rearrangement joins TRBV19 to TRBJ2-7; D is perhaps TRBD1 (5 bases). Per the germline V gene, CDR1 is LNHDA and CDR2 is SQIVND (reference sequence). Trimming pared 7 bases from V and 4 bases from J, leaving 14 bases between. The CDR3 is 13 residues long. The CDR3 DNA sequence: TGTGCCAGTAAAAGTCAGGGTACGTACGAGCAGTACTTC. Residues: CASKSQGTYEQYF. The full variable domain, its missing parts supplied by reference TRBV19 and TRBJ2-7, is DGGITQSPKYLFRKEGQNVTLSCEQNLNHDAMYWYRQDPGQGLRLIYYSQIVNDFQKGDIAEGYSVSREKKESFPLTVTSAQKNPTAFYLCASKSQGTYEQYFGPGTRLTVT.

The V call is TRBV27, the J call TRBJ2-1; 8 bases agree with TRBD1. Germline-derived CDR1 and CDR2 are MNHEY and SMNVEV (reference sequence). With V trimmed by 4 bases and J by 8 bases, 13 bases remained unmatched. This CDR3 comprises 16 residues. CDR3 amino acids: CASSSLRGRGLDEQFF. The CDR3 region has the DNA TGTGCCAGCAGTTCACTACGGGGCAGGGGGCTGGATGAGCAGTTCTTC.

This sequence joins TRBV29-1 and TRBJ2-7; 7 positions match TRBD1. The length of the CDR3 is 13 residues. After removal of 4 bases from V and 1 base from J, the junction contained 4 bases not matched to a gene. Germline V lookup: CDR1 SQVTM, CDR2 ANQGSEA. CDR3 nucleotides: TGCAGCGTTGGGGGGACAGTTTCCTACGAGCAGTACTTC. Encoded protein: CSVGGTVSYEQYF.

This chain links TRBV20-1 with TRBJ2-2, with D perhaps TRBD1 (6 bases). Germline V gene data show CDR1 as DFQATT and CDR2 as SNEGSKA (reference sequence). Trimming stripped 6 bases from V and 4 bases from J, with 18 bases between. The CDR3 is 15 residues long. CDR3 coding DNA: TGCAGTGCGACGCCCAGGGGACGGGTCACCGGGGAGCTGTTTTTT. Protein: CSATPRGRVTGELFF.

The rearrangement joins TRBV28 to TRBJ2-7; D gene unclear. The V and J ends lost 2 bases and 4 bases respectively, with 6 bases between them. The germline gives CDR1 MDHEN, CDR2 SYDVKM. The CDR3 is 12 amino acids. CDR3 bases: TGTGCCAGCAGTTTAAAAGGATACGAGCAGTACTTC. Its protein is CASSLKGYEQYF. The entire variable domain, with the rest obtained from reference TRBV28 and TRBJ2-7, is as follows: DVKVTQSSRYLVKRTGEKVFLECVQDMDHENMFWYRQDPGLGLRLIYFSYDVKMKEKGDIPEGYSVSREKKERFSLILESASTNQTSMYLCASSLKGYEQYFGPGTRLTVT.

The rearrangement uses TRBV20-1 and TRBJ1-1; tentatively, D is TRBD1 (5 bases). This CDR3 contains 13 residues. The germline V and J ends were trimmed by 3 bases and 1 base, with 9 bases remaining between them. CDR1 DFQATT and CDR2 SNEGSKA come from the germline V gene (reference sequence). The CDR3 reads CSASGAGNTEAFF. CDR3 nucleotides: TGCAGTGCTAGCGGGGCAGGGAACACTGAAGCTTTCTTT.

V usage is TRBV25-1 and J usage is TRBJ2-7; the D is unclear. The V gene lost 4 bases and the J gene lost 4 bases, with 5 bases spanning the gap. CDR1 and CDR2 from the germline V gene are MGHDK and SYGVNS. This CDR3 has 11 amino acids. This chain's CDR3 is CASSATYEQYF. CDR3 bases: TGTGCCAGCAGTGCTACTTACGAGCAGTACTTC.

The V call is TRBV5-1, the J call TRBJ2-7; 14 bases map to TRBD2. CDR1 is SGHRS and CDR2 is YFSETQ in the germline V gene. J lost 2 bases, V lost 4 bases, and 5 bases had no gene match. The CDR3 is made up of 16 amino acids. The CDR3 loop is CASSRTSGGTAYEQYF. The CDR3 DNA follows: TGCGCCAGCAGCCGGACTAGCGGGGGGACCGCCTACGAGCAGTACTTC.

The chain joins TRBV24-1 to TRBJ1-1; 12 bases match TRBD1. V lost 2 bases and J lost 8; bases outside the gene matches: 5. Per the germline V gene, CDR1 is KGHDR and CDR2 is SFDVKD. The length of the CDR3 is 15 residues. CDR3 region: CATSDSGTGGAEAFF. The CDR3 coding sequence is TGTGCCACCAGTGATTCCGGGACAGGGGGCGCGGAAGCTTTCTTT.

This chain connects TRBV5-4 to TRBJ1-6, with 7 bases that match TRBD1. Germline assignment: CDR1 SGHNT and CDR2 YYREEE (reference sequence). V shed 4 bases and J 5 bases; nucleotides not matched to a gene: 9. This CDR3 has 16 residues. CDR3 nucleotide sequence: TGTGCCAGCAGCCCGGGACAGAACCTTAATAATTCACCCCTCCACTTT. Its protein product is CASSPGQNLNNSPLHF.

The chain employs TRBV7-3 and TRBJ2-1; D unresolved. In germline, CDR1 is SGHTA, CDR2 FQGTGA. CDR3 length equals 13 residues. V was cut by 3 bases and J by 8 bases, with 11 bases left in between. The CDR3 region is CASSFTGFDEQFF. The CDR3 DNA sequence: TGTGCCAGCAGCTTTACCGGGTTCGATGAGCAGTTCTTC. The whole variable domain, filled in from reference TRBV7-3 and TRBJ2-1, reads GAGVSQTPSNKVTEKGKYVELRCDPISGHTALYWYRQSLGQGPEFLIYFQGTGAADDSGLPNDRFFAVRPEGSVSTLKIQRTERGDSAVYLCASSFTGFDEQFFGPGTRLTVL.

The chain links TRBV6-5 to TRBJ2-5; perhaps TRBD2 as D (5 bases). Trimming took off 6 bases at V and 2 bases at J, with 16 bases between the two ends. The CDR3 is 15 amino acids. Germline loops: CDR1 MNHEY, CDR2 SVGAGI. CDR3: CASSLHRTPQETQYF. For the CDR3, the DNA is TGTGCCAGCAGCCTGCATCGGACTCCTCAAGAGACCCAGTACTTC.

V is TRBV6-4 and J is TRBJ2-7; no reliable D call. This CDR3 has 15 residues. Trimming stripped 3 bases from V and 0 bases from J, with 12 bases between. CDR1 is MRHNA, CDR2 SNTAGT, per germline. This CDR3 is CASSDGQFSSYEQYF. The DNA for the CDR3 is TGTGCCAGCAGTGATGGGCAGTTCAGCTCCTACGAGCAGTACTTC.

This rearrangement joins TRBV2 to TRBJ2-7, with D perhaps TRBD2 (5 bases). The V gene lost 2 bases and the J gene lost 0 bases, with 11 bases spanning the gap. This CDR3 comprises 15 residues. Germline V CDR1 and CDR2: SNHLY, FYNNEI. CDR3 sequence (DNA): TGTGCCAGCAGTGAAAACGGGGTGAGCTCCTACGAGCAGTACTTC. It yields the protein CASSENGVSSYEQYF.

The chain joins TRBV24-1 to TRBJ1-1; D is possibly TRBD1 (6 bases). Trimming took 7 bases from V and 8 from J, leaving 16 bases between them. Per the germline V gene, CDR1 is KGHDR and CDR2 is SFDVKD. The CDR3 is 13 residues long. The CDR3 region is CATRDQDRPEAFF. CDR3 nucleotide sequence: TGTGCCACCAGGGATCAAGACAGGCCCGAAGCTTTCTTT.